This T cell receptor beta chain derives from a study of CD8+CD57+ T cells in acquired aplastic anemia. Study as a whole: DNA per sorted CD4+ or CD8+ sample ranged roughly 0.19 to 27.4 ug, averaging about 3 ug. There were roughly 10 million reads, on average, for CD4+ cells from healthy donors. Study-wide results and limits: Between patients and controls, CD8+ Simpson's diversity did not vary significantly. About 29 CD8+ CDR3 sequences occurred in both the patients and the controls.

This clonotype was seen ten or more times. The antigen remains undetermined. For CDR3 and TCR beta VDJ profiling, genomic DNA was the template used. Using its own MiXCR run on the reads, TCRdb lists one record per CDR3 protein. The table has fewer than 200,000 distinct CDR3 sequences, just under 45% seen once; the top ten hold 1.1%. The CDR3 consists of 14 residues. V lost 5 bases and J 0 bases, leaving 13 bases between the germline ends. CDR1 is DFQATT and CDR2 is SNEGSKA in the germline V gene (reference sequence). The receptor comes from a human donor in good health. Source material: sorted CD4+, CD8+, or CD8+CD57+ T cells (not recorded which) from PBMCs. The V call is TRBV20-1, the J call TRBJ1-1; a weak D match, TRBD1 (5 bases). The CDR3 nucleotides read TGCAGTGCTCCCGGGACGCCGATGAACACTGAAGCTTTCTTT. Translated: CSAPGTPMNTEAFF.